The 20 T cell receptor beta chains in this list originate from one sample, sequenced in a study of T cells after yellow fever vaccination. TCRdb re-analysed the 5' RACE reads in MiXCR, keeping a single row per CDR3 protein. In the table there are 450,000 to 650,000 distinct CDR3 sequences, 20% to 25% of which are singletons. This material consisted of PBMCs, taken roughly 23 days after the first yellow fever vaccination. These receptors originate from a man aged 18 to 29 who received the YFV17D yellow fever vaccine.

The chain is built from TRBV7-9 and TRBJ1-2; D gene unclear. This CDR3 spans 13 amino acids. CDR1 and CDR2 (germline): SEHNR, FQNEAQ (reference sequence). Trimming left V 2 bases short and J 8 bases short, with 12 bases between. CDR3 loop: CASSLFGSSGYTF. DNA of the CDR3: TGTGCCAGCAGCTTATTCGGGTCTAGCGGCTACACCTTC.

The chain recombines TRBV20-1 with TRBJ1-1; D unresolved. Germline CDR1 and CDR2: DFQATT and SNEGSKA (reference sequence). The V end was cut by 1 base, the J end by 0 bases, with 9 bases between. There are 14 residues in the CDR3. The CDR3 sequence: CSARVQWMNTEAFF. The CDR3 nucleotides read TGCAGTGCTAGAGTGCAGTGGATGAACACTGAAGCTTTCTTT.

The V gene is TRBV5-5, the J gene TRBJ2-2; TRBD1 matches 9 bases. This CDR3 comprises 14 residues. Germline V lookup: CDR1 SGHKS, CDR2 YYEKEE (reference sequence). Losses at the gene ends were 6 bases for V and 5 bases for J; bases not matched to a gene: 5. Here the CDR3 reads CASTGTGITGELFF. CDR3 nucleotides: TGTGCCAGCACCGGGACAGGGATTACCGGGGAGCTGTTTTTT.

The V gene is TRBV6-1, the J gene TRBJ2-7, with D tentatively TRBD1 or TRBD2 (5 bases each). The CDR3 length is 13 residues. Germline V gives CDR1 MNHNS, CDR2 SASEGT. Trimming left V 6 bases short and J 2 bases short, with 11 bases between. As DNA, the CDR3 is TGTGCCAGCAGGCCCCGGGGCCCCTACGAGCAGTACGTC. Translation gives CASRPRGPYEQYV.

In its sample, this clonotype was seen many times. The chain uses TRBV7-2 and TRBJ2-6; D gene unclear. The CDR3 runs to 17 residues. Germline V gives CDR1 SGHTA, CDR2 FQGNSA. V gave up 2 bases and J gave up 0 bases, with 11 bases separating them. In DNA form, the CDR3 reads TGTGCCAGCAGCTTAATGGGCAGCCTCTCTGGGGCCAACGTCCTGACTTTC. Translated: CASSLMGSLSGANVLTF. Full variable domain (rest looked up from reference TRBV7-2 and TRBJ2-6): GAGVSQSPSNKVTEKGKDVELRCDPISGHTALYWYRQSLGQGLEFLIYFQGNSAPDKSGLPSDRFSAERTGGSVSTLTIQRTQQEDSAVYLCASSLMGSLSGANVLTFGAGSRLTVL.

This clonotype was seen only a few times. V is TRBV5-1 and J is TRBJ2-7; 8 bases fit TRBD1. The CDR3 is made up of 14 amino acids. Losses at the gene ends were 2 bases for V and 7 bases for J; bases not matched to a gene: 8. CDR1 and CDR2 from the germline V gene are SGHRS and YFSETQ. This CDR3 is CASSFGQGSQEQYV. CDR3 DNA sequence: TGCGCCAGCAGCTTCGGACAGGGATCTCAAGAGCAGTACGTC.

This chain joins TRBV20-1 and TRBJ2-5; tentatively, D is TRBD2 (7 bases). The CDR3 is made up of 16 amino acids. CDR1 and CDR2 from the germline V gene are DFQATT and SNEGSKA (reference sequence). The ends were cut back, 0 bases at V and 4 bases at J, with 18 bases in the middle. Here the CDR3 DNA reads TGCAGTGCTAGAGACTGGACCAAGGGGGGGGGAGAGACCCAGTACTTC. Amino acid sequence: CSARDWTKGGGETQYF.

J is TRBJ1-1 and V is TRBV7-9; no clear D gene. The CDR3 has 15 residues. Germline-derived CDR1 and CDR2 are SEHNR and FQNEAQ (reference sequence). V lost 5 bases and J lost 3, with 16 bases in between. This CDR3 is CASSPSFRGDTEAFF. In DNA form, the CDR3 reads TGTGCCAGCAGCCCATCTTTTCGGGGAGACACTGAAGCTTTCTTT.

The CDR3: CSATRDSGKLFF. CDR3 nucleotides: TGCAGTGCTACCAGGGATTCCGGAAAACTGTTTTTT. V is TRBV20-1 and J is TRBJ1-4, with D maybe TRBD1 (5 bases). This CDR3 has 12 amino acids. V lost 4 bases and J lost 10, with 13 bases in between. Germline CDR1 reads DFQATT; CDR2 reads SNEGSKA (reference sequence).

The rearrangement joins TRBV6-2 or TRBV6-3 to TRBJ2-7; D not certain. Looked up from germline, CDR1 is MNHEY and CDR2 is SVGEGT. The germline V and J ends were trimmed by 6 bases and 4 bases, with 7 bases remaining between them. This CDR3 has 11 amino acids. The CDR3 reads CASSISYEQYF. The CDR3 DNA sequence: TGTGCCAGCAGCATCAGTTACGAGCAGTACTTC.

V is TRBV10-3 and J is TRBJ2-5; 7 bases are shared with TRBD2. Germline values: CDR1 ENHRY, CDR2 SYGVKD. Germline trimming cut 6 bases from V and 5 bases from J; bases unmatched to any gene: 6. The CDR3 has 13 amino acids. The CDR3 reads CAISGGSGETQYF. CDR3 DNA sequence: TGTGCCATCAGCGGGGGGAGCGGGGAGACCCAGTACTTC.

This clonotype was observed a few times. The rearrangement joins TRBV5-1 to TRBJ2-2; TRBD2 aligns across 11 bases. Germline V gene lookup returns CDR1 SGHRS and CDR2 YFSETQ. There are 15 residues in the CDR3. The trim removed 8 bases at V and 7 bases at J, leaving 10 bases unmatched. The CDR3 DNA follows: TGCGCCAGTTCCCCGCGGCTAGCGGGGGGCGGGGAGCTGTTTTTT. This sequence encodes CASSPRLAGGGELFF. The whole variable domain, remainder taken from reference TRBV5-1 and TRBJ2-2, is KAGVTQTPRYLIKTRGQQVTLSCSPISGHRSVSWYQQTPGQGLQFLFEYFSETQRNKGNFPGRFSGRQFSNSRSEMNVSTLELGDSALYLCASSPRLAGGGELFFGEGSRLTVL.

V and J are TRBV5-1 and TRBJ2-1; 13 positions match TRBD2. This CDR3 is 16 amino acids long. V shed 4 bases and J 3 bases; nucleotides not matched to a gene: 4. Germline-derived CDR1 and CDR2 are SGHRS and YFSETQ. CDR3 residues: CASSRGLAGNYNEQFF. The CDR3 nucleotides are TGCGCCAGCAGCAGGGGACTAGCGGGGAACTACAATGAGCAGTTCTTC.

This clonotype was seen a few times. CDR3: CASLKGGQIQPQHF. The DNA for the CDR3 is TGTGCCAGCCTCAAAGGTGGGCAGATCCAGCCCCAGCATTTT. This chain links TRBV6-1 with TRBJ1-5, with D hard to call. CDR3 length: 14 residues. Germline CDR1 and CDR2: MNHNS and SASEGT. V lost 8 bases to trimming and J lost 7 bases, with 18 bases between them.

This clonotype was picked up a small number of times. The CDR3 reads CASSFNRETEAFF. In DNA, the CDR3 is TGTGCCAGCAGTTTTAACAGGGAGACTGAAGCTTTCTTT. The chain is built from TRBV27 and TRBJ1-1; TRBD1 is a possible D gene (6 bases). Looked up from germline, CDR1 is MNHEY and CDR2 is SMNVEV (reference sequence). V dropped 3 bases and J dropped 5 bases, with 10 bases sitting between them. The CDR3 consists of 13 residues.

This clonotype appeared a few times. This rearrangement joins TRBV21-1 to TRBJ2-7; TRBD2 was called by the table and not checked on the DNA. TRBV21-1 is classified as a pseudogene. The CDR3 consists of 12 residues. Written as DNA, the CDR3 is TGTGCCAGCAACCCGGGAGTATACGAGCAGTACTTC. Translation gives CASNPGVYEQYF.

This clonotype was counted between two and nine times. As DNA, the CDR3 is TGTGCCAGCAGCCAAGATGGGACAGGGGGGGGAAAGAACACTGAAGCTTTCTTT. Translating it yields CASSQDGTGGGKNTEAFF. The rearrangement joins TRBV4-2 to TRBJ1-1, with 11 bases aligning to TRBD1. Germline values: CDR1 LGHNA, CDR2 YNFKEQ. V was clipped by 0 bases and J by 1 base; unmatched bases: 7. The CDR3 length is 18 residues.

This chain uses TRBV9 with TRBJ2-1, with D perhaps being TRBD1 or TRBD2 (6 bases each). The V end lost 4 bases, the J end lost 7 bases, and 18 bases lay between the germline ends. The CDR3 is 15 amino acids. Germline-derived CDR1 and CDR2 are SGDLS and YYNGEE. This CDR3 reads CASSLVGGLGNEQFF. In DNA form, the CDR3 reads TGTGCCAGCAGCCTCGTGGGGGGCTTGGGGAATGAGCAGTTCTTC.

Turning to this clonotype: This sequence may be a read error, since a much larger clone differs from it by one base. DNA for the CDR3: TGTGCCTCCTCGGACGAGTACAATGAGGAGTTCTTC. As protein: CASSDEYNEEFF. The chain recombines TRBV10-3 with TRBJ2-1; D remains unclear. The CDR3 contains 12 residues. From germline, CDR1 is ENHRY and CDR2 SYGVKD.

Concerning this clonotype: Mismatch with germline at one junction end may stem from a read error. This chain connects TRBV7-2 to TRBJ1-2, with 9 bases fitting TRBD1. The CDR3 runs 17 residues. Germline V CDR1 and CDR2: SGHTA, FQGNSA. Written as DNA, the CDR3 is TGTGCCAGCACCTTACTTAGGGGACAGGGAGAGAACTATGGCTACACCTTC. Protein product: CASTLLRGQGENYGYTF.